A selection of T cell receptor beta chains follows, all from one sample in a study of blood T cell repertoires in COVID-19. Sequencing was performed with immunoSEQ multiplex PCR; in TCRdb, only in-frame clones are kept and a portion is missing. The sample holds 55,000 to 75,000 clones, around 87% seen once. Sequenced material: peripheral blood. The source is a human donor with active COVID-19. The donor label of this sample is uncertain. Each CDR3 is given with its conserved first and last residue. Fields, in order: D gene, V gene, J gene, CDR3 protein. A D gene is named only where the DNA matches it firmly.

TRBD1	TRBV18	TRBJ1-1	CASSQLNRGEVLF
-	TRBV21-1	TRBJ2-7	CASSKPRLGVSYEQYF
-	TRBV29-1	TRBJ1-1	CSVSKMNTEAFF
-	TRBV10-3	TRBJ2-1	CAIRNVEKQFF
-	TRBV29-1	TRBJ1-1	CSVALGVTEAFF
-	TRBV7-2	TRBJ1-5	CASSLGLDQPQHF
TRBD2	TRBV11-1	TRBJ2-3	CASSLNSGGTDTQYF
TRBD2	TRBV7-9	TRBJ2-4	CASSPHRLAGGLAKNIQYF
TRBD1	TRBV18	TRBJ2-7	CASSPPGQAAYEQYF
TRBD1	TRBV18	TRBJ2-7	CASSGTGTYEQYF
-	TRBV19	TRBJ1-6	CASSITGGESPLHF
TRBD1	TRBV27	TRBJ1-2	CASSYRQGENYGYTF
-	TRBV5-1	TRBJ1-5	CASSLVCPGDQPQHF
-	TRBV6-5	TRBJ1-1	CASRVALEAFF
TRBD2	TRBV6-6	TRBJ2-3	CASRSRGGLGTDTQYF
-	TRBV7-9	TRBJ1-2	CASSANRRDYGYTF
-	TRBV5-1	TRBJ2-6	CASSSLDRPGSGANVLTF
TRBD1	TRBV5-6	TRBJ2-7	CASIMGGAGGSHEQYF
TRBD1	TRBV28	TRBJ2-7	CASSTGQNLGEQYF
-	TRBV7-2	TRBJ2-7	CASSLSWGAYEQYF
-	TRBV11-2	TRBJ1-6	CASSALDRVNSPLHF
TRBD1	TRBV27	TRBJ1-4	CASRLVRGGDEKLFF
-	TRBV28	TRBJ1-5	CASGGDSNQPQHF
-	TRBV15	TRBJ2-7	CATSGTRSYEQYF
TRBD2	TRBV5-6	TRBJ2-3	CASSLSSGGSTDTQYF
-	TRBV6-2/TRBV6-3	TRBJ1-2	CASSTGLPYTF
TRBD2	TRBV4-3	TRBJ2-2	CASSQDTQREIGNGELFF